The following is a T cell receptor (beta chain) sequence with its context. The sample is drawn from a study of blood T cell repertoires in COVID-19. Profiled with immunoSEQ multiplex PCR; TCRdb holds only in-frame clones, not every one. The data show more than 85,000 clones, around 75% seen once. The sequence was collected from a man between 65 and 85 years old with acute or convalescent COVID-19. Sequenced input: peripheral blood.

The CDR3 region has the DNA TGTGCTAGTGGTCCCCGGACAAATGGGGACACTGAAGCTTTCTTT. It specifies CASGPRTNGDTEAFF. J is TRBJ1-1 and V is TRBV12-5, with TRBD1 as a possible D gene (5 bases). Trimming removed 5 bases from V and 3 bases from J, with 16 bases in between. The germline CDR1 and CDR2 sequences are LGHNT and FRNRAP. The CDR3 length is 15 residues.